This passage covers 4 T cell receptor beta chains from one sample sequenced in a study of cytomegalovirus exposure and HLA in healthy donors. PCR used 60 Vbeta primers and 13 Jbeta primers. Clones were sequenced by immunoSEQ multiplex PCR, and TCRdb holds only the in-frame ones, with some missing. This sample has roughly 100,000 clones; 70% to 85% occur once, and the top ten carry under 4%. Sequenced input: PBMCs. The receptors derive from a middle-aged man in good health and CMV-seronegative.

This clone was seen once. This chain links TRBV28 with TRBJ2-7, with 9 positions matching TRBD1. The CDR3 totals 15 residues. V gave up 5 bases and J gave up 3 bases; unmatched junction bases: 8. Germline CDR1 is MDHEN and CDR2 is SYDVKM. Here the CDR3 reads CASSTPRQGDYEQYF. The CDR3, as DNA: TGTGCCAGCAGTACTCCCCGACAGGGGGACTACGAGCAGTACTTC.

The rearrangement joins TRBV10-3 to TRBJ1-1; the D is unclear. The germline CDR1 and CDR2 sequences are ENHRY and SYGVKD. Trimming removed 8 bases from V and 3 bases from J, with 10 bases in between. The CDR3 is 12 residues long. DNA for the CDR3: TGTGCCATCTCCGGGGATCACACTGAAGCTTTCTTT. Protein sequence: CAISGDHTEAFF.

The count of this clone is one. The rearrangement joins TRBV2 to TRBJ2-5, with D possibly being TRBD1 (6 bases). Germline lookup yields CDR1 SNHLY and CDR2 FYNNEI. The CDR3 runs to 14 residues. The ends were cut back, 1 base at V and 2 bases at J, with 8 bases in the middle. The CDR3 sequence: CASSEDRAQETQYF. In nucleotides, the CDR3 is TGTGCCAGCAGTGAAGACAGGGCACAAGAGACCCAGTACTTC.

The CDR3 DNA reads as TGTGCCATCAGTGGGGGGGGACGGGGAAACACTGAAGCTTTCTTT. Its translation: CAISGGGRGNTEAFF. The chain links TRBV10-3 to TRBJ1-1, with D maybe TRBD1 (5 bases). V was trimmed by 4 bases and J by 2 bases, leaving 14 bases between them. Germline CDR1 reads ENHRY; CDR2 reads SYGVKD. This CDR3 is 15 amino acids long.